This T cell receptor (beta chain) was found in a study of T cells in Graves' hyperthyroidism and ophthalmopathy. Looking at the study overall: Before treatment of any kind, peripheral blood was taken at initial diagnosis.

With 3 bases clipped from V and 3 bases from J, the junction kept 13 bases outside the gene matches. The CDR3 runs to 18 residues. Germline V lookup: CDR1 LGHDT, CDR2 YNNKEL (reference sequence). Template material for amplifying TCR beta CDR3 regions consisted of RNA transcripts. The primer set for the first-round RT-PCR of the TCR CDR3 was HTBI. TCRdb re-called the multiplex PCR reads through MiXCR, storing one row per CDR3 protein. The sample lists hundreds of thousands of distinct CDR3 sequences, less than 15% occurring once. This clonotype has ten or more counts. Hyperthyroidism patients were newly diagnosed, had disease duration under 2 months, and were aged 18 to 65 years.

The source material was blood. V gene TRBV3-1 combines with J gene TRBJ1-4, with TRBD1 matching over 7 bases. The TCR comes from a woman between 18 and 30 years old with Graves' hyperthyroidism. CDR3 DNA: TGTGCCAGCAGCCAGAAACCTACAGGGGAAGTGTCTAATGAAAAACTGTTTTTT. Amino acid sequence: CASSQKPTGEVSNEKLFF.